These 2 T cell receptor beta chains were sequenced from one sample in a study of breast tumors, draining lymph nodes, adjacent tissues. Breast cancer patients provided tissue from their axillary draining lymph nodes. MiXCR, run by TCRdb on the multiplex PCR reads, gives a single entry per CDR3 protein. The table records 150,000 to 200,000 distinct CDR3 sequences, 30% to 35% of them present only once. The sample comprised axillary lymph node tissue. The receptors come from a female donor with breast cancer. Some clones in this sample may be carry-over from other donors' samples.

In this sample, this clonotype turned up many times. V usage is TRBV5-1 and J usage is TRBJ2-1; TRBD2 aligns across 11 bases. There are 18 residues in the CDR3. The germline CDR1 and CDR2 sequences are SGHRS and YFSETQ. Trimming removed 4 bases from V and 0 bases from J; junction bases left unmatched: 9. CDR3 DNA: TGCGCCAGCAGCCCCGAAACTAGCGGGAGCTACTCCTACAATGAGCAGTTCTTC. Amino acid sequence: CASSPETSGSYSYNEQFF.

The sample holds a few counts of this clonotype. The chain is built from TRBV27 and TRBJ2-2, with 13 positions matching TRBD2. Per germline, CDR1 MNHEY and CDR2 SMNVEV (reference sequence). After removal of 6 bases from V and 4 bases from J, the junction contained 8 bases not matched to a gene. The CDR3 extends over 17 amino acids. The CDR3 sequence: CASSRKTSGGITGELFF. In DNA, the CDR3 is TGTGCCAGCAGCCGAAAGACTAGCGGGGGGATCACCGGGGAGCTGTTTTTT.